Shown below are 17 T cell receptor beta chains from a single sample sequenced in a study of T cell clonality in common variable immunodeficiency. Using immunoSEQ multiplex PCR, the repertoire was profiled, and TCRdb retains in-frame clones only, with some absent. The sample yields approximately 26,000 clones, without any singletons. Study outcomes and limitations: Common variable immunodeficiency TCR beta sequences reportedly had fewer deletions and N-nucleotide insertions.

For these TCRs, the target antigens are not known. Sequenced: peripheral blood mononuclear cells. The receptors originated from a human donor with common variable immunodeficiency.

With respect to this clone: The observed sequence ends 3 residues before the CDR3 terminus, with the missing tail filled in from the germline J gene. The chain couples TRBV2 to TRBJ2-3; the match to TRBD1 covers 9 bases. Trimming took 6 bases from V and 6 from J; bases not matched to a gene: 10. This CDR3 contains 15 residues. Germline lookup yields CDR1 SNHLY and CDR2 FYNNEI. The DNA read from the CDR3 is TGTGCCAGCAGCCGGGACAGGGCTGCGATGGATACG. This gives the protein CASSRDRAAMDT. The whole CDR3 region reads CASSRDRAAMDTQYF.

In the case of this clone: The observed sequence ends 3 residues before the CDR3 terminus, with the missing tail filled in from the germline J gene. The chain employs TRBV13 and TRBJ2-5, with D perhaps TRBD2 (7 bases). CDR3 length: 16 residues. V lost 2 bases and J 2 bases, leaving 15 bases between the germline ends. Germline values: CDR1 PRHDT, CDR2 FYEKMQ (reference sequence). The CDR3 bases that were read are TGTGCCAGCAGCTTATTTGGGGGGGGGCCTCAAGAGACC. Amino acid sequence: CASSLFGGGPQET. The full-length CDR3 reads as CASSLFGGGPQETQYF.

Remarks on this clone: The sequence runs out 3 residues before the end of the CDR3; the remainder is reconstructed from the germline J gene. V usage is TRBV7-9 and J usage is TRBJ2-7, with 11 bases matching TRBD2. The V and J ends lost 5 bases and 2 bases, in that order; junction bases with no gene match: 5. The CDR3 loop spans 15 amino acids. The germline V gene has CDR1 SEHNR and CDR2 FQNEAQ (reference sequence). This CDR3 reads CASSPPSGGTYEQYF. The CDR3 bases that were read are TGTGCCAGCAGCCCACCTAGCGGGGGGACCTACGAG.

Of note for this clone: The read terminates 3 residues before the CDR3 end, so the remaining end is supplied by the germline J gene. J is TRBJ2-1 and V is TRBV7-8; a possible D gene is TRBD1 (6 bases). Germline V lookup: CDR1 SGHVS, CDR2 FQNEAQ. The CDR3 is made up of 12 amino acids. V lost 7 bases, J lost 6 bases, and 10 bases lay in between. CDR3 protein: CASNSGANEQFF. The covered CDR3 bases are TGTGCCAGCAACTCAGGGGCCAATGAG.

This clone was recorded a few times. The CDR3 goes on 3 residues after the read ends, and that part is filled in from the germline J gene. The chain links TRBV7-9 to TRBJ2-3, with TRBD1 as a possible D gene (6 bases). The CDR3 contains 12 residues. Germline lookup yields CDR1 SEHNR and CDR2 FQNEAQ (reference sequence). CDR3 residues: CASQGGTGTQYF. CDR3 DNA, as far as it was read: TGTGCCAGCCAAGGGGGAACAGGGACG.

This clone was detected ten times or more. This CDR3 is CSAKVANDNEQFF. The sequenced part of the CDR3 DNA is TGCAGTGCTAAGGTAGCGAATGACAATGAG. This chain joins TRBV20-1 and TRBJ2-1; possibly TRBD2 for D (5 bases). The CDR3 end lies 3 residues beyond the end of the read and is filled in from the germline J gene. Germline V CDR1 and CDR2: DFQATT, SNEGSKA (reference sequence). Trimming took 4 bases from V and 5 from J, leaving 12 bases between them. The CDR3 has 13 amino acids.

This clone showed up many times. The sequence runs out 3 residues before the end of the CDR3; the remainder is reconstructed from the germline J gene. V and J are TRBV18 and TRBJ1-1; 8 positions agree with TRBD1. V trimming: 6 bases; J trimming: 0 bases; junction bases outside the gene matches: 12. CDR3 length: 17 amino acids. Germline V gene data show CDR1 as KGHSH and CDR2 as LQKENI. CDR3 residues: CASSRTGTEFMNTEAFF. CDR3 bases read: TGTGCCAGCTCCCGGACAGGGACCGAGTTCATGAACACTGAA.

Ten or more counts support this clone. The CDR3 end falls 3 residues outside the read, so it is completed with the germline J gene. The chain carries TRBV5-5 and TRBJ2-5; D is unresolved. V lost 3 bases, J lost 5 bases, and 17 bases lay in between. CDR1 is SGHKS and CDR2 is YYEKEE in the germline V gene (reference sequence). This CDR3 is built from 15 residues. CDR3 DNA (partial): TGTGCCAGCAGCTCTTCCCCCTCAGGTTCCGAGACC. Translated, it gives CASSSSPSGSET. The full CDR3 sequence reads CASSSSPSGSETQYF.

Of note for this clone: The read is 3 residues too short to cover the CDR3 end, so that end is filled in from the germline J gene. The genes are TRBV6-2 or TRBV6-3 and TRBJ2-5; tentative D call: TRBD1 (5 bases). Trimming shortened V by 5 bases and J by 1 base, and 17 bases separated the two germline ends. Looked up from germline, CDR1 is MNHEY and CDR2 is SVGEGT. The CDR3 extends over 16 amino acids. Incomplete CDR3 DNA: TGTGCCAGCAGTCGCGGTGGGGCCGTGGCCCAAGAGACC. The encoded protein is CASSRGGAVAQET. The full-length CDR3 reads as CASSRGGAVAQETQYF.

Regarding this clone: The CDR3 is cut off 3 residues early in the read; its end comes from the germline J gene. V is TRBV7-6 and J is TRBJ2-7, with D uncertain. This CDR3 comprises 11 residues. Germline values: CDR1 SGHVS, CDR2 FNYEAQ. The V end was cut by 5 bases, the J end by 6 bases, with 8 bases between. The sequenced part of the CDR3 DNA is TGTGCCAGCAGCCAATATAGCGAG. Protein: CASSQYSE. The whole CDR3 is CASSQYSEQYF.

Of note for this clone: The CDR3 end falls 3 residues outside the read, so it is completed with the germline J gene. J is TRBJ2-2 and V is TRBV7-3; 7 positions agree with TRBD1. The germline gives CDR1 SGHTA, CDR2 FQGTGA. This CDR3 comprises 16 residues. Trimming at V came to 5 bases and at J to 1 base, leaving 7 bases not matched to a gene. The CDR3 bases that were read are TGTGCCAGCAGCCCTATCCGGACAGGGAACACCGGGGAG. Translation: CASSPIRTGNTGE. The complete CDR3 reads CASSPIRTGNTGELFF.

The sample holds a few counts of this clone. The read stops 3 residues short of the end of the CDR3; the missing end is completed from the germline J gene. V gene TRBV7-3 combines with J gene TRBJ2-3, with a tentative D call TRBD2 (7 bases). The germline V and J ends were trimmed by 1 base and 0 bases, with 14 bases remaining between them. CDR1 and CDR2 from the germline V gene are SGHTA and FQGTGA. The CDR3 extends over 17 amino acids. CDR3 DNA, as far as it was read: TGTGCCAGCAGCTTAAGTCCGGGGGGCCCTAGCACAGATACG. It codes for CASSLSPGGPSTDT. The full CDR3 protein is CASSLSPGGPSTDTQYF.

The DNA read from the CDR3 is TGTGCCAGCAGCCTCGATCAGGGAACCTATAATTCACCC. Amino acids: CASSLDQGTYNSP. From start to end, the CDR3 is CASSLDQGTYNSPLHF. V is TRBV13 and J is TRBJ1-6; tentatively, D is TRBD1 (5 bases). The read halts 3 residues ahead of the CDR3 end, with the missing end drawn from the germline J gene. V was trimmed by 5 bases and J by 2 bases, leaving 13 bases between them. This CDR3 has 16 residues. Germline CDR1 and CDR2: PRHDT and FYEKMQ (reference sequence).

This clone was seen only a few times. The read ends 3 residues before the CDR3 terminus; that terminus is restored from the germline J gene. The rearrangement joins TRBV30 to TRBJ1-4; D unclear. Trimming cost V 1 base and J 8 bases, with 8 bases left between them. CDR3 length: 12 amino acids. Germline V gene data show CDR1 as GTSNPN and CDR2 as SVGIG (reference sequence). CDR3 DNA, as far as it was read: TGTGCCTGGAGTGGGGCCCCCGAAAAA. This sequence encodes CAWSGAPEK. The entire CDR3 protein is CAWSGAPEKLFF.

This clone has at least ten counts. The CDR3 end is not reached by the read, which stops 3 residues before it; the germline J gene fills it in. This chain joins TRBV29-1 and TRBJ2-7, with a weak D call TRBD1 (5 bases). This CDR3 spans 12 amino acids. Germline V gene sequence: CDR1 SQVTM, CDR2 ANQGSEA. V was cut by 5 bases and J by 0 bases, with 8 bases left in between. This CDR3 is CSVSGASYEQYF. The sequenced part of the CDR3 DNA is TGCAGCGTTTCTGGGGCCTCCTACGAG.

The CDR3 bases that were read are TGTGCCAGCAGCTTAGGGGGACAGGCCTACGAG. Protein product: CASSLGGQAYE. The whole CDR3 protein reads CASSLGGQAYEQYF. The chain has TRBV5-5 and TRBJ2-7; 8 bases agree with TRBD1. From the germline J gene comes the end of the CDR3, since the read stops 3 residues before it. V lost 2 bases to trimming and J lost 2 bases; unmatched junction nucleotides: 3. The CDR3 sequence is 14 residues long. CDR1 is SGHKS and CDR2 is YYEKEE in the germline V gene (reference sequence).

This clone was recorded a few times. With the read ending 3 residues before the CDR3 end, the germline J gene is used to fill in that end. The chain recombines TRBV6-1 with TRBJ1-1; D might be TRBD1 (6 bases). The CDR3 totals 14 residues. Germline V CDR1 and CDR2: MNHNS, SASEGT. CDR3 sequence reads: CASSEGGVQGKAFF. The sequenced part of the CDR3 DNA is TGTGCCAGCAGTGAAGGAGGGGTACAGGGAAAA.